These T cell receptor beta chains were read from a single sample in a study of regulatory T cells in long-lasting Graves disease. In TCRdb, the multiplex PCR reads were re-called with MiXCR into one record per CDR3 protein. The sample comprises hundreds of thousands of distinct CDR3 sequences, approximately 22% of which are singletons, and more than 13% rests with the top ten. Sequencing used peripheral blood mononuclear cells (PBMCs), obtained when the disease was refractory, from a patient treated with antithyroid drugs. The receptors stem from a female donor with Graves disease. Each CDR3 is given with its conserved first and last residue. The D gene is left open where the match is weak. Only part of the rows carry a size: once, few, many, or a class if the clone is expanded.

J gene: TRBJ1-1; CDR3 length: 15; clone size: -; V gene: TRBV6-5; D gene: -; CDR3 protein: CASSYARGWGTGAFF; CDR3 DNA: TGTGCCAGCAGTTACGCCCGGGGGTGGGGCACTGGAGCTTTCTTT
J gene: TRBJ2-7; CDR3 length: 14; clone size: many; V gene: TRBV2; D gene: TRBD1; CDR3 protein: CASRQGTGDYEQYF; CDR3 DNA: TGTGCCAGCAGGCAAGGGACAGGGGACTACGAGCAGTACTTC
J gene: TRBJ2-1; CDR3 length: 13; clone size: few; V gene: TRBV2; D gene: -; CDR3 protein: CAPKGGSYNEQFF; CDR3 DNA: TGTGCCCCTAAGGGCGGCAGCTACAATGAGCAGTTCTTC
J gene: TRBJ2-5; CDR3 length: 12; clone size: many; V gene: TRBV20-1; D gene: -; CDR3 protein: CSGFGSGETQYF; CDR3 DNA: TGCAGTGGTTTCGGGAGCGGAGAGACCCAGTACTTC
J gene: TRBJ2-7; CDR3 length: 15; clone size: many; V gene: TRBV2; D gene: -; CDR3 protein: CASSASGTSTYEQYF; CDR3 DNA: TGTGCCAGCAGCGCTTCCGGGACTTCGACCTACGAGCAGTACTTC
J gene: TRBJ1-1; CDR3 length: 13; clone size: many; V gene: TRBV11-1; D gene: -; CDR3 protein: CASSLESAAEAFF; CDR3 DNA: TGTGCCAGCAGCTTAGAATCCGCTGCTGAAGCTTTCTTT
J gene: TRBJ1-1; CDR3 length: 14; clone size: many; V gene: TRBV28; D gene: -; CDR3 protein: CASSYREWTIEAFF; CDR3 DNA: TGTGCCAGCAGCTATAGGGAATGGACAATTGAAGCTTTCTTT
J gene: TRBJ2-7; CDR3 length: 14; clone size: many; V gene: TRBV28; D gene: TRBD1; CDR3 protein: CASSLLGTGAEQYF; CDR3 DNA: TGTGCCAGCAGTTTATTGGGGACAGGGGCCGAGCAGTACTTC
J gene: TRBJ2-7; CDR3 length: 13; clone size: -; V gene: TRBV10-3; D gene: TRBD1; CDR3 protein: CAASGQESREQYF; CDR3 DNA: TGTGCCGCCTCGGGACAGGAGTCACGCGAGCAGTACTTC
J gene: TRBJ1-6; CDR3 length: 17; clone size: few; V gene: TRBV11-2; D gene: -; CDR3 protein: CASSLVPGSSYNSPLHF; CDR3 DNA: TGTGCCAGCAGCTTAGTTCCAGGGAGCTCCTATAATTCACCCCTCCACTTT
J gene: TRBJ1-5; CDR3 length: 15; clone size: many; V gene: TRBV6-1; D gene: TRBD1; CDR3 protein: CASSGDRGRNQPQHF; CDR3 DNA: TGTGCCAGCAGCGGGGACAGGGGTAGGAATCAGCCCCAGCATTTT
J gene: TRBJ1-6; CDR3 length: 15; clone size: -; V gene: TRBV27; D gene: TRBD1; CDR3 protein: CASSLRGQGFSPLHF; CDR3 DNA: TGTGCCAGCAGTTTAAGGGGACAGGGGTTTTCACCCCTCCACTTT
J gene: TRBJ2-5; CDR3 length: 17; clone size: -; V gene: TRBV2; D gene: -; CDR3 protein: CASSTSSVGSGLGTQYF; CDR3 DNA: TGTGCCAGCAGTACCTCTTCCGTGGGTAGTGGACTCGGGACCCAGTACTTC
J gene: TRBJ1-6; CDR3 length: 17; clone size: many; V gene: TRBV12-3/TRBV12-4; D gene: -; CDR3 protein: CASSSSVGRTYNSPLHF; CDR3 DNA: TGTGCCAGCAGTTCCTCCGTGGGGCGAACATATAATTCACCCCTCCACTTT
J gene: TRBJ1-4; CDR3 length: 14; clone size: -; V gene: TRBV18; D gene: -; CDR3 protein: CASSPGTRNEKLFF; CDR3 DNA: TGTGCCAGCTCACCAGGGACCAGGAATGAAAAACTGTTTTTT
J gene: TRBJ2-5; CDR3 length: 18; clone size: few; V gene: TRBV6-1; D gene: TRBD2; CDR3 protein: CASSEAISSGGRQETQYF; CDR3 DNA: TGTGCCAGCAGTGAAGCGATATCTAGCGGGGGAAGACAAGAGACCCAGTACTTC
J gene: TRBJ2-7; CDR3 length: 16; clone size: -; V gene: TRBV19; D gene: TRBD1; CDR3 protein: CASSTSPGQGASEQYF; CDR3 DNA: TGTGCCAGTAGTACGTCCCCGGGACAGGGGGCCTCCGAGCAGTACTTC
J gene: TRBJ2-7; CDR3 length: 16; clone size: many; V gene: TRBV7-8; D gene: TRBD2; CDR3 protein: CASSLERAGGLYEQYF; CDR3 DNA: TGTGCCAGCAGCTTAGAGCGGGCGGGAGGGCTATACGAGCAGTACTTC
J gene: TRBJ2-2; CDR3 length: 15; clone size: many; V gene: TRBV27; D gene: -; CDR3 protein: CASSWVSRNTGELFF; CDR3 DNA: TGTGCCAGCAGTTGGGTTAGCAGGAACACCGGGGAGCTGTTTTTT
J gene: TRBJ1-5; CDR3 length: 13; clone size: many; V gene: TRBV2; D gene: -; CDR3 protein: CASIGAKNQPQHF; CDR3 DNA: TGTGCCAGCATAGGAGCAAAAAATCAGCCCCAGCATTTT
J gene: TRBJ2-7; CDR3 length: 11; clone size: many; V gene: TRBV27; D gene: -; CDR3 protein: CASTAGYEQYF; CDR3 DNA: TGTGCCAGCACGGCTGGTTACGAGCAGTACTTC
J gene: TRBJ2-1; CDR3 length: 16; clone size: -; V gene: TRBV11-1; D gene: TRBD2; CDR3 protein: CASSLIGTNLYNEQFF; CDR3 DNA: TGTGCCAGCAGCTTAATTGGGACTAATCTCTACAATGAGCAGTTCTTC
J gene: TRBJ1-1; CDR3 length: 17; clone size: -; V gene: TRBV5-6; D gene: TRBD1; CDR3 protein: CASSRAGTGTLTNEAFF; CDR3 DNA: TGTGCCAGCAGCCGAGCCGGGACAGGTACCTTAACTAATGAAGCTTTCTTT
J gene: TRBJ2-7; CDR3 length: 17; clone size: many; V gene: TRBV6-1; D gene: TRBD2; CDR3 protein: CASSDAGLAGGLYEQYF; CDR3 DNA: TGTGCCAGCAGTGACGCAGGACTAGCGGGAGGACTCTACGAGCAGTACTTC
J gene: TRBJ2-1; CDR3 length: 16; clone size: -; V gene: TRBV11-2; D gene: TRBD2; CDR3 protein: CASSLDGTSGINEQFF; CDR3 DNA: TGTGCCAGCAGCTTAGATGGGACTAGCGGGATCAATGAGCAGTTCTTC
J gene: TRBJ2-7; CDR3 length: 14; clone size: many; V gene: TRBV20-1; D gene: -; CDR3 protein: CSASSDSSSYEQYF; CDR3 DNA: TGCAGTGCTAGTTCGGACTCAAGCTCCTACGAGCAGTACTTC
J gene: TRBJ2-1; CDR3 length: 15; clone size: -; V gene: TRBV6-2/TRBV6-3; D gene: -; CDR3 protein: CASSYSTGGVSEQFF; CDR3 DNA: TGTGCCAGCAGTTACTCGACCGGGGGAGTAAGTGAGCAGTTCTTC
J gene: TRBJ2-7; CDR3 length: 13; clone size: many; V gene: TRBV28; D gene: -; CDR3 protein: CASNQGSRVEQYF; CDR3 DNA: TGTGCCAGCAACCAGGGGAGTCGGGTCGAGCAGTACTTC
J gene: TRBJ1-5; CDR3 length: 14; clone size: once; V gene: TRBV20-1; D gene: -; CDR3 protein: CSAAGLSSNQPQHF; CDR3 DNA: TGCAGTGCCGCCGGACTTAGTAGCAATCAGCCCCAGCATTTT
J gene: TRBJ1-1; CDR3 length: 15; clone size: -; V gene: TRBV5-4; D gene: -; CDR3 protein: CASTFYLGGNTEAFF; CDR3 DNA: TGTGCCAGCACCTTCTACCTCGGGGGCAACACTGAAGCTTTCTTT
J gene: TRBJ2-2; CDR3 length: 16; clone size: -; V gene: TRBV28; D gene: TRBD1; CDR3 protein: CASSFSGTGDTGELFF; CDR3 DNA: TGTGCCAGCAGTTTCTCCGGGACAGGGGACACCGGGGAGCTGTTTTTT
J gene: TRBJ2-7; CDR3 length: 14; clone size: many; V gene: TRBV10-3; D gene: -; CDR3 protein: CAISEGGVRYEQYF; CDR3 DNA: TGTGCCATCAGTGAAGGCGGGGTCCGCTACGAGCAGTACTTC
J gene: TRBJ2-7; CDR3 length: 15; clone size: -; V gene: TRBV5-6; D gene: TRBD2; CDR3 protein: CASSQAGVWTYEQYF; CDR3 DNA: TGTGCCAGCAGCCAAGCGGGGGTGTGGACCTACGAGCAGTACTTC
J gene: TRBJ2-2; CDR3 length: 16; clone size: many; V gene: TRBV24-1; D gene: TRBD2; CDR3 protein: CATSEWAGDSTGELFF; CDR3 DNA: TGTGCCACCAGTGAGTGGGCGGGAGATTCCACCGGGGAGCTGTTTTTT
J gene: TRBJ2-7; CDR3 length: 12; clone size: -; V gene: TRBV20-1; D gene: -; CDR3 protein: CSALKGSYEQYF; CDR3 DNA: TGCAGTGCTCTCAAAGGAAGCTACGAGCAGTACTTC
J gene: TRBJ1-1; CDR3 length: 14; clone size: many; V gene: TRBV11-2; D gene: -; CDR3 protein: CASSSQGHSTEAFF; CDR3 DNA: TGTGCCAGCAGCTCCCAGGGGCATAGCACTGAAGCTTTCTTT
J gene: TRBJ2-7; CDR3 length: 15; clone size: -; V gene: TRBV30; D gene: -; CDR3 protein: CAWILNRRRRYEQYF; CDR3 DNA: TGTGCCTGGATCCTGAATCGTCGTCGGCGTTACGAGCAGTACTTC
J gene: TRBJ2-2; CDR3 length: 14; clone size: few; V gene: TRBV7-9; D gene: -; CDR3 protein: CASSSTYSTGELFF; CDR3 DNA: TGTGCCAGCAGCTCGACGTACAGTACCGGGGAGCTGTTTTTT
J gene: TRBJ1-1; CDR3 length: 17; clone size: -; V gene: TRBV5-1; D gene: -; CDR3 protein: CASSWKPPGHIRAEAFF; CDR3 DNA: TGCGCCAGCAGCTGGAAGCCACCGGGACACATAAGGGCTGAAGCTTTCTTT
J gene: TRBJ1-1; CDR3 length: 14; clone size: many; V gene: TRBV7-3; D gene: -; CDR3 protein: CASSLNGGATEAFF; CDR3 DNA: TGTGCCAGCAGCTTAAACGGTGGGGCCACTGAAGCTTTCTTT
J gene: TRBJ1-1; CDR3 length: 14; clone size: -; V gene: TRBV19; D gene: -; CDR3 protein: CASSIRRENTEAFF; CDR3 DNA: TGTGCCAGTAGTATTCGCAGGGAGAACACTGAAGCTTTCTTT